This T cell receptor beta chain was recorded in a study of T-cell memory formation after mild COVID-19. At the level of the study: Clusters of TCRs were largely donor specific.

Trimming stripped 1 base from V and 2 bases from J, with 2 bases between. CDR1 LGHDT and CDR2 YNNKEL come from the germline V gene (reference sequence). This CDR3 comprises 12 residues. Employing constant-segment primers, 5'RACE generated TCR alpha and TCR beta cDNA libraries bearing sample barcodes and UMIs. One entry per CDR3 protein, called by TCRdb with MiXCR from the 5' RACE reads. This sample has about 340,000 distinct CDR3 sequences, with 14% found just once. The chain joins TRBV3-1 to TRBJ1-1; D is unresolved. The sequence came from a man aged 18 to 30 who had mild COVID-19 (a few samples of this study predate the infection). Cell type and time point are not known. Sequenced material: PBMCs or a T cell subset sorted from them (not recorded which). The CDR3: CASSQANTEAFF. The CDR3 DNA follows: TGTGCCAGCAGCCAAGCCAACACTGAAGCTTTCTTT.